What follows are 31 T cell receptor beta chains derived from one specimen sequenced in a study of blood T cell repertoires in COVID-19. The repertoire was sequenced with immunoSEQ multiplex PCR; TCRdb's copy has only in-frame clones and lacks some. This sample has around 300,000 clones; roughly 90% occur once, and the top ten carry 1%. Sequenced material: PBMCs or T cells enriched from blood (not recorded which). The receptors originated from a woman aged 25 to 39 who had recovered from COVID-19.

The chain joins TRBV7-9 to TRBJ1-2; D gene uncertain. Trimming pared 5 bases from V and 4 bases from J, leaving 14 bases between. The CDR3 contains 14 residues. From germline, CDR1 is SEHNR and CDR2 FQNEAQ (reference sequence). The CDR3 bases are TGTGCCAGCAGCCCCCCCCGGGGTTTCTATGGCTACACCTTC. This encodes CASSPPRGFYGYTF.

This clone was detected only a few times. Here the CDR3 DNA reads TGCGCCAGCAGCTCGGGACAGACTAATTCACCCCTCCACTTT. This codes for CASSSGQTNSPLHF. This chain links TRBV5-1 with TRBJ1-6; 7 bases align to TRBD1. The CDR3 is 14 amino acids. Germline CDR1 SGHRS, CDR2 YFSETQ. The V and J ends lost 3 bases and 6 bases, in that order; junction bases with no gene match: 3.

The V gene is TRBV10-3, the J gene TRBJ1-2; 11 bases line up with TRBD1. V dropped 6 bases and J dropped 3; count of bases not matched to a gene: 12. Looked up from germline, CDR1 is ENHRY and CDR2 is SYGVKD. The CDR3 has 17 residues. The DNA of the CDR3 is TGTGCCATCAGCGAGGCGACCGGGACAGGGGGGTACTATGGCTACACCTTC. Translated, it gives CAISEATGTGGYYGYTF.

The chain combines TRBV20-1 with TRBJ1-1, with D unresolved. Per the germline V gene, CDR1 is DFQATT and CDR2 is SNEGSKA (reference sequence). With 0 bases removed from V and 7 bases from J, the gap between germline ends came to 6 bases. The CDR3 covers 11 residues. The CDR3 DNA follows: TGCAGTGCTAGAGATCTATATGAAGCTTTCTTT. This encodes CSARDLYEAFF.

As to this clone: Other DNA sequences in this specimen translate into the identical CDR3. The V gene is TRBV5-1, the J gene TRBJ1-1; D remains ambiguous. The CDR3 contains 14 residues. The germline gives CDR1 SGHRS, CDR2 YFSETQ. Between the trimmed V and J ends, which lost 3 bases and 0 bases, there was a span of 9 bases. The CDR3 sequence: CASSSSTLNTEAFF. CDR3 coding DNA: TGCGCCAGCAGCTCCTCGACACTGAACACTGAAGCTTTCTTT. Looking up the rest from reference TRBV5-1 and TRBJ1-1 gives the full variable domain: KAGVTQTPRYLIKTRGQQVTLSCSPISGHRSVSWYQQTPGQGLQFLFEYFSETQRNKGNFPGRFSGRQFSNSRSEMNVSTLELGDSALYLCASSSSTLNTEAFFGQGTRLTVV.

The V and J genes are TRBV19 and TRBJ2-7, with D possibly being TRBD1 (6 bases). Germline-derived CDR1 and CDR2 are LNHDA and SQIVND (reference sequence). The CDR3 is made up of 15 amino acids. The V end lost 2 bases, the J end lost 1 base, and 12 bases lay between the germline ends. CDR3 residues: CASSIPMGTSYEQYF. In nucleotides, the CDR3 is TGTGCCAGTAGTATACCGATGGGGACATCCTACGAGCAGTACTTC.

The gene calls are TRBV6-2 or TRBV6-3 and TRBJ2-7; 10 bases agree with TRBD1. The CDR3 totals 13 residues. V gave up 3 bases and J gave up 6 bases; unmatched junction bases: 2. Per the germline V gene, CDR1 is MNHEY and CDR2 is SVGEGT. CDR3 sequence: CASSYRDRGEQYF. As DNA, the CDR3 is TGTGCCAGCAGTTATCGGGACAGGGGCGAGCAGTACTTC.

J is TRBJ2-3 and V is TRBV9; 10 bases are a match to TRBD2. CDR3 length: 16 amino acids. Trimming removed 1 base from V and 6 bases from J; junction bases left unmatched: 8. Per the germline V gene, CDR1 is SGDLS and CDR2 is YYNGEE. The DNA for the CDR3 is TGTGCCAGCAGCGTATCCAGCGGGGGGGAGCTTGATACGCAGTATTTT. This codes for CASSVSSGGELDTQYF.

J is TRBJ2-3 and V is TRBV9, with D possibly TRBD1 on 6 matching bases. The ends were cut back, 4 bases at V and 8 bases at J, with 20 bases in the middle. This CDR3 has 15 residues. In germline, CDR1 is SGDLS, CDR2 YYNGEE. For the CDR3, the DNA is TGTGCCAGCAGCCCCGGACAGTCCGGTCCGGGTACGCAGTATTTT. Translation: CASSPGQSGPGTQYF.

The CDR3 is CSVESAIRYGYTF. The CDR3 DNA reads as TGCAGCGTTGAGTCAGCGATACGGTATGGCTACACCTTC. The chain joins TRBV29-1 to TRBJ1-2; no reliable D call. V shed 3 bases and J shed 5 bases, with 13 bases lying between them. Germline V CDR1 and CDR2: SQVTM, ANQGSEA. The CDR3 is 13 amino acids.

The DNA for the CDR3 is TGTGCCAGCAGTTACTTGGGGACTAGCGGATACAATGAGCAGTTCTTC. This encodes CASSYLGTSGYNEQFF. This sequence joins TRBV6-6 and TRBJ2-1; 11 bases map to TRBD2. The V segment lost 1 base and the J segment 4 bases; nucleotides outside the gene matches: 3. CDR3 length equals 16 residues. CDR1 is MNHNY, CDR2 SVGAGI, per germline (reference sequence).

This chain connects TRBV6-5 to TRBJ2-5; D perhaps matches TRBD2 (6 bases). Trimming cost V 7 bases and J 1 base, with 16 bases left between them. This CDR3 is 15 amino acids long. Germline V gives CDR1 MNHEY, CDR2 SVGAGI. DNA for the CDR3: TGTGCCAGCACTAGACTAGTTGTAGGCCAAGAGACCCAGTACTTC. Translating gives CASTRLVVGQETQYF.

V usage is TRBV11-2 and J usage is TRBJ2-3; TRBD1 matches 10 bases. CDR3 size: 15 residues. Unmatched junction bases numbered 7, after V lost 5 bases and J lost 5 bases. Germline V gene data show CDR1 as SGHAT and CDR2 as FQNNGV. CDR3 DNA sequence: TGTGCCAGCAGCGACCCCGGGACAGGGGTAGATACGCAGTATTTT. Translated: CASSDPGTGVDTQYF.

This clone has a single count. V usage is TRBV4-1 and J usage is TRBJ2-3; 9 positions match TRBD2. Germline V gives CDR1 MGHRA, CDR2 YSYEKL. CDR3 size: 13 residues. The V segment lost 8 bases and the J segment 1 base; nucleotides outside the gene matches: 1. CDR3 DNA sequence: TGCGCCAGCGTAGCGGGGGGCACAGATACGCAGTATTTT. Its protein product is CASVAGGTDTQYF.

This clone was seen once. The genes are TRBV7-3 and TRBJ1-1; 9 bases fit TRBD1. V lost 3 bases, J lost 1 base, and 21 bases stayed unmatched. CDR1 is SGHTA and CDR2 is FQGTGA in the germline V gene. CDR3 size: 21 residues. The CDR3 coding sequence is TGTGCCAGCAGCTTTCTCCCCATGGCTAACCTGGACAGGGGTAAGAACACTGAAGCTTTCTTT. Translated, it gives CASSFLPMANLDRGKNTEAFF.

This chain uses TRBV3-1 (or the pseudogene TRBV3-2) with TRBJ2-1; 8 bases fit TRBD2. This CDR3 is built from 17 residues. Germline trimming cut 0 bases from V and 9 bases from J; bases unmatched to any gene: 13. Germline V gene data show CDR1 as LGHDT and CDR2 as YNNKEL (reference sequence). The CDR3 spells CASSQDEAGGLFGEQFF. The CDR3 DNA sequence: TGTGCCAGCAGCCAAGATGAGGCGGGAGGCCTTTTCGGTGAGCAGTTCTTC.

This chain connects TRBV19 to TRBJ2-1; TRBD2 aligns across 7 bases. Losses at the gene ends were 1 base for V and 3 bases for J; bases not matched to a gene: 6. This CDR3 region has 16 residues. Per the germline V gene, CDR1 is LNHDA and CDR2 is SQIVND (reference sequence). This CDR3 reads CASSIVKASGYNEQFF. CDR3 DNA sequence: TGTGCCAGTAGTATAGTAAAGGCTAGCGGCTACAATGAGCAGTTCTTC.

The chain has TRBV29-1 and TRBJ2-7, with 8 nucleotides matching TRBD1. Germline assignment: CDR1 SQVTM and CDR2 ANQGSEA. V gave up 0 bases and J gave up 3 bases; unmatched junction bases: 7. The CDR3 has 15 residues. CDR3 sequence reads: CSVEDGQGPDYEQYF. The CDR3 bases are TGCAGCGTTGAAGATGGACAGGGCCCTGACTACGAGCAGTACTTC.

This clone was recorded only once. This sequence joins TRBV6-2 or TRBV6-3 and TRBJ2-7, with TRBD1 as a possible D gene (7 bases). Germline CDR1 MNHEY, CDR2 SVGEGT. The CDR3 is 20 residues long. V lost 7 bases and J 6 bases, leaving 37 bases between the germline ends. The CDR3 DNA follows: TGTGCCAGCATCCCCCCCCGGGCCAGGGGGATAAATTGGGGGGTTTGCGAGCAGTACTTC. It encodes CASIPPRARGINWGVCEQYF.

This chain joins TRBV25-1 and TRBJ1-6, with D unclear. CDR1 is MGHDK, CDR2 SYGVNS, per germline. Trimming took off 2 bases at V and 13 bases at J, with 12 bases between the two ends. The CDR3 is 13 residues long. The CDR3 DNA is TGTGCCAGCAGTGAAGAGTACAGTTTGCCCCTCCACTTT. Translation: CASSEEYSLPLHF.

The chain is built from TRBV18 and TRBJ1-3; D is uncertain. V was pared by 1 base and J by 2 bases, with 9 bases between. CDR1 and CDR2 from the germline V gene are KGHSH and LQKENI. This CDR3 contains 15 residues. In DNA form, the CDR3 reads TGTGCCAGCTCACCACTCTGGGCTACTGGAAACACCATATATTTT. Translation: CASSPLWATGNTIYF. Supplemented by reference TRBV18 and TRBJ1-3, the full variable domain reads NAGVMQNPRHLVRRRGQEARLRCSPMKGHSHVYWYRQLPEEGLKFMVYLQKENIIDESGMPKERFSAEFPKEGPSILRIQQVVRGDSAAYFCASSPLWATGNTIYFGEGSWLTVV.

This clone has a single count. The chain employs TRBV10-1 and TRBJ2-7; D not resolved. The CDR3 loop spans 13 amino acids. V was clipped by 4 bases and J by 2 bases, with 9 bases between them. Germline values: CDR1 WNHNN, CDR2 SYGVQD (reference sequence). The CDR3 is CASSAGATYEQYF. The CDR3 DNA reads as TGCGCCAGCAGTGCCGGAGCGACCTACGAGCAGTACTTC.

A note on this clone: Other DNA sequences in this specimen translate into the identical CDR3. The chain has TRBV11-2 and TRBJ2-1; maybe TRBD2 (6 bases). The CDR3 length is 13 residues. V lost 0 bases, J lost 7 bases, and 7 bases lay in between. The germline CDR1 and CDR2 sequences are SGHAT and FQNNGV. The CDR3 here is CASSLDLANEQFF. In DNA form, the CDR3 reads TGTGCCAGCAGCTTAGATCTAGCGAATGAGCAGTTCTTC.

The chain links TRBV3-1 (or the pseudogene TRBV3-2) to TRBJ1-5; 9 nucleotides line up with TRBD1. Germline assignment: CDR1 LGHDT and CDR2 YNNKEL (reference sequence). The V and J ends lost 4 bases and 6 bases, in that order; junction bases with no gene match: 4. The CDR3 consists of 14 residues. The CDR3 loop is CASSRTGGGQPQHF. The CDR3 nucleotides are TGTGCCAGCAGCCGAACAGGGGGCGGTCAGCCCCAGCATTTT.

V usage is TRBV28 and J usage is TRBJ2-5; 10 nucleotides line up with TRBD2. The trim removed 7 bases at V and 8 bases at J, leaving 7 bases unmatched. Germline CDR1 and CDR2: MDHEN and SYDVKM. The CDR3 is 13 amino acids. CDR3 DNA sequence: TGTGCCAGCAAACCAGCGGGGGGGGGAACCCAGTACTTC. Protein: CASKPAGGGTQYF.

The genes are TRBV5-1 and TRBJ2-1, with a tentative D call TRBD2 (6 bases). V was cut by 4 bases and J by 7 bases, with 9 bases left in between. The CDR3 sequence is 12 residues long. Germline loops: CDR1 SGHRS, CDR2 YFSETQ. CDR3 region: CASSRERNEQFF. CDR3 nucleotides: TGCGCCAGCAGCCGGGAGAGAAATGAGCAGTTCTTC. The whole variable domain, remainder taken from reference TRBV5-1 and TRBJ2-1, is KAGVTQTPRYLIKTRGQQVTLSCSPISGHRSVSWYQQTPGQGLQFLFEYFSETQRNKGNFPGRFSGRQFSNSRSEMNVSTLELGDSALYLCASSRERNEQFFGPGTRLTVL.

The gene calls are TRBV11-3 and TRBJ1-2; the D is unclear. Germline V gene data show CDR1 as SGHNT and CDR2 as YENEEA. V lost 0 bases and J lost 3, with 8 bases in between. The CDR3 extends over 14 amino acids. CDR3 DNA: TGTGCCAGCAGCTTAGATAAGGCGGACTATGGCTACACCTTC. It specifies CASSLDKADYGYTF.

The chain is built from TRBV5-4 and TRBJ2-7; D remains unclear. This CDR3 has 15 residues. The V gene's germline CDR1 is SGHNT and CDR2 YYREEE (reference sequence). V was cut by 1 base and J by 3 bases, with 14 bases left in between. The CDR3 DNA is TGTGCCAGCAGCTTGATTGCGGCGAGTAGCTACGAGCAGTACTTC. Translating gives CASSLIAASSYEQYF. Full variable domain (remainder filled in from reference TRBV5-4 and TRBJ2-7): ETGVTQSPTHLIKTRGQQVTLRCSSQSGHNTVSWYQQALGQGPQFIFQYYREEENGRGNFPPRFSGLQFPNYSSELNVNALELDDSALYLCASSLIAASSYEQYFGPGTRLTVT.

Worth noting for this clone: The sample has other DNA sequences that encode this CDR3 too. The chain joins TRBV18 to TRBJ1-1; 8 nucleotides align to TRBD1. With V trimmed by 6 bases and J by 4 bases, 7 bases remained unmatched. The CDR3 covers 14 residues. Germline V gene lookup returns CDR1 KGHSH and CDR2 LQKENI. The CDR3 DNA is TGTGCCAGCTCGCAAACCACAGGGGGCACTGAAGCTTTCTTT. As protein: CASSQTTGGTEAFF.

Here the CDR3 DNA reads TGCGCCAGCAGCCAAGAAAGCGGGACTTTTCAGCCCCAGCATTTT. It codes for CASSQESGTFQPQHF. The chain combines TRBV4-1 with TRBJ1-5; the D gene is possibly TRBD1 (5 bases). This CDR3 comprises 15 residues. Trimming cost V 0 bases and J 6 bases, with 12 bases left between them. Germline CDR1 MGHRA, CDR2 YSYEKL.

J is TRBJ1-1 and V is TRBV4-1; the D is unclear. This CDR3 spans 16 amino acids. Germline CDR1 reads MGHRA; CDR2 reads YSYEKL. V gave up 1 base and J gave up 1 base, with 13 bases separating them. The CDR3 region is CASSQVAGLQNTEAFF. The DNA of the CDR3 is TGCGCCAGCAGCCAAGTCGCAGGACTGCAGAACACTGAAGCTTTCTTT.